Here is one T cell receptor (beta chain) with its context. Its antigen is still unknown. The data stem from a study of identical twins. The study, taken as a whole, reports: Conclusions leaned on cross-sectional statistical analysis and did not track the same donors over time. Out-of-frame alpha sequences common to twins were enriched for low generation probability.

One entry per CDR3 protein, called by TCRdb with MiXCR from the 5' RACE reads. The sample comprises some 590,000 distinct CDR3 sequences, more than 9% of which are singletons, and 2.5% to 3.5% rests with the top ten. This sample also appeared in a second study, on yellow fever vaccine responses in identical twins.

This receptor was obtained from a woman between 18 and 29 years old in good health. The sample was PBMCs.

CDR3 in amino acids: CASTPRRGKSTDTQYF. In nucleotides, the CDR3 is TGTGCCAGCACCCCCAGGCGGGGGAAAAGCACAGATACGCAGTATTTT. The chain joins TRBV12-3 or TRBV12-4 to TRBJ2-3; 7 bases are a match to TRBD2. The CDR3 spans 16 residues. J was trimmed by 0 bases and V by 7 bases; bases with no gene match: 10.